What follows is one T cell receptor (beta chain) and its context. What it binds is unknown. The junction departs from the called germline gene at one end, perhaps through a read error. The data stem from a study of immune heterogeneity within non-small cell lung tumors. Study context: Histologically, several tumors were squamous cell carcinomas and some 11 were non-squamous carcinomas. The remaining 1 tumor was not otherwise specified. Regarding the study as a whole: Different patients shared few of their high-frequency T-cell receptor beta clonotypes.

This CDR3 is 14 amino acids long. Germline CDR1 is ENHRY and CDR2 is SYGVKD. The TCR beta CDR3 region underwent multiplex PCR amplification with 32 V and 13 J primers. TCRdb reprocessed the multiplex PCR reads with MiXCR, giving one entry per CDR3 protein. Among about 3,400 distinct CDR3 sequences, about two fifths were seen once, and the ten largest hold 15%. Template input was genomic DNA from bulk tumor (about 600 ng per sample). Widely spaced biopsies, several per primary tumor, were obtained at surgery. These patients got curative surgery after being newly diagnosed with untreated non-small cell lung cancer.

This sequence originates from a man between 65 and 80 years old with non-small cell lung cancer. The rearrangement uses TRBV10-3 and TRBJ2-7; D possibly corresponds to TRBD2 (6 bases). Sequencing was carried out using lung tumor tissue. The CDR3 DNA reads TGTGCCATCAAAGCGGGCGAGAGAGGACACGAGCATTACTTC. As protein: CAIKAGERGHEHYF.